This T cell receptor (beta chain) was obtained from a study of T cells after yellow fever vaccination (dated by TCRdb to the late 2010s). A note on the overall study: Libraries from fractions with low cell numbers were prepared with the SMART-Seq v4 Ultra Low Input RNA kit. To track T-cell clones before and after primary and booster YFV17D yellow fever vaccination, bulk TCR alpha and beta repertoires were sequenced longitudinally. Two healthy male donors made up the cohort, one aged 18 to 30 years and the other aged 30 to 39 years. Blood was drawn at multiple timepoints before and after primary and secondary immunization, with bulk PBMC replicates and cell subsets isolated.

Broad study findings and their caveats: Because abundant contaminating clonotypes from the bulk population could be contained in FACS-sorted repertoires, computational filtering was required. The secondary T-cell response was weaker than the primary response but faster, peaking on day 5 instead of day 15. The study included only a couple of donors, which limits how far the findings can be generalized. After the booster, most of the clones that had expanded following primary vaccination were detected again (approximately 96% of CD4 and around 88% of CD8), which suggests that memory was broadly maintained. A small share of clonotypes was detected in both CD4 and CD8 compartments, with the overlap likely arising from convergent recombination.

Sequencing was performed on an Illumina NovaSeq 6000. TCR cDNA was synthesized by 5'RACE template switching, through which a universal primer site and unique molecular identifiers were introduced. Priming for cDNA synthesis came from both the TCR alpha and TCR beta constant segments. Libraries were amplified in two PCR steps, with sample barcodes and sequencing adapters added in the second step. Sequencing of libraries was done on Illumina HiSeq 2500 (2x100 bp) or NovaSeq (2x150 bp). As for the original processing: MIGEC was used to demultiplex reads and collapse the reads into UMI consensus sequences, and MiXCR was used for V(D)J alignment. Clonotypes responding to the vaccine were identified with edgeR on replicate PBMC samples, with the criteria of FDR below 0.01 and a log2 fold change above 5 up to day 15. Bulk clonotypes were assigned CD4 or CD8 identity according to which sequenced CD4 or CD8 repertoire held them at higher abundance. The raw public reads went through TCRdb reprocessing: fastp at Q25, MiXCR clone calling, in-frame beta chains kept. Rows merge per CDR3 protein into single entries with the most common DNA and genes. For this entry, the V and J calls and clone size follow TCRdb and not the study's own pipeline. Within this sample are about 430,000 distinct CDR3 sequences, with 18% of them counted one time only. The leading ten clones occupy 15% to 20% of the sample.

Comments on this clonotype: Its antigen remains undetermined. No base qualities exist here, and no much larger clone lies one base off it.

The CDR3 sequence holds 14 residues, the cysteine and phenylalanine included. The sequence is cut down to CDR3 DNA, 42 bases in frame from base 1. CDR1 SGHAT and CDR2 FQDESV are derived from the germline V gene (reference sequence). V trim: 5 bases; J trim: 7 bases; unmatched bases: 8. Taken with the paper, the label for treatment or condition translates to: live attenuated yellow fever vaccine strain. At each blood-draw timepoint, two biological replicates of bulk PBMCs were collected. A standard Ficoll-Paque protocol was used to isolate PBMCs from peripheral blood. TriZol was used to extract RNA from bulk PBMCs, from CD4 and CD8 fractions, and from dextramer-positive and dextramer-negative fractions.

The sequence derives from a young man who received the YFV17D yellow fever vaccine. Recombination joined TRBV11-1 with TRBJ2-1; TRBD1 matches 7 bases in the middle. The sample was PBMCs, taken before the yellow fever booster vaccination. DNA sequence: TGTGCCAGCAGCCCCAGCGACAGGGCGAATGAGCAGTTCTTC. It codes for CASSPSDRANEQFF.